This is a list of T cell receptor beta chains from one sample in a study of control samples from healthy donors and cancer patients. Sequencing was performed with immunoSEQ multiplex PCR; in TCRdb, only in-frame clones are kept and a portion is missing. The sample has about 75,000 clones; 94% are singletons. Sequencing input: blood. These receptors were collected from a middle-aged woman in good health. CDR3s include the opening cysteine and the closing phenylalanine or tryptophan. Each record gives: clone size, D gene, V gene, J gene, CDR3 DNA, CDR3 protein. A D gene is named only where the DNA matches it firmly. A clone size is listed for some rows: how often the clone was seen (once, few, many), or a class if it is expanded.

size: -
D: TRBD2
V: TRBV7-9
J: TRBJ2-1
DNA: TGTGCCAGCAGCTATGCGGGAGTACGTGAGCAGTTCTTC
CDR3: CASSYAGVREQFF

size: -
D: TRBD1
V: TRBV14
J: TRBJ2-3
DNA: TGTGCCAGCAGCCGAAATTGGACAGGAGACCCAGATACGCAGTATTTT
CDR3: CASSRNWTGDPDTQYF

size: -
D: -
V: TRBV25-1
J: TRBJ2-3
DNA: TGTGCCAGCAGTGATTCAGGGGGCACAGATACGCAGTATTTT
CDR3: CASSDSGGTDTQYF

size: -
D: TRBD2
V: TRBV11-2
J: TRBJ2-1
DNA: TGTGCCAGCAGCTTAGGGGAACTAGCGGGATCACGCGAGCAGTTCTTC
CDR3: CASSLGELAGSREQFF

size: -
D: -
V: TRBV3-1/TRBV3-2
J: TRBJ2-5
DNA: TGTGCCAGCAGCCGGGCAGGGTTACAAGAGACCCAGTACTTC
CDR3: CASSRAGLQETQYF

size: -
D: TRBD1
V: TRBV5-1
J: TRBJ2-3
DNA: TGCGCCAGCAGCCCAGGGGGCCGCACAGATACGCAGTATTTT
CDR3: CASSPGGRTDTQYF

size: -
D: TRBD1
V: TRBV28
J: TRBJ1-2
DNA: TGTGCCAGCAGTACCGGACAGGGCGGTCTTGGTGGCTACACCTTC
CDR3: CASSTGQGGLGGYTF

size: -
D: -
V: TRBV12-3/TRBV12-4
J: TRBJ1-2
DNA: TGTGCCAGCAGTGCCCCCACCCACTATGGCTACACCTTC
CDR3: CASSAPTHYGYTF

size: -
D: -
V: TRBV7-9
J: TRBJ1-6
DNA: TGTGCCAGTGAAACAGGGTTTAATTCACCCCTCCACTTT
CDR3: CASETGFNSPLHF

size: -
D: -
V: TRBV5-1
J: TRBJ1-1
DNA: TGCGCCAGCTCCATTGGGCACACTGAAGCTTTCTTT
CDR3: CASSIGHTEAFF

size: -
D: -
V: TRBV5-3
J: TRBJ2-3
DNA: TGTGCCAGAAGCTTGCTAGATACGCAGTATTTT
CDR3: CARSLLDTQYF

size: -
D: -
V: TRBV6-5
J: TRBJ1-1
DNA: TGTGCCAGCAGTTACTCGATGGCATCCGGCACTGAAGCTTTCTTT
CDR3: CASSYSMASGTEAFF

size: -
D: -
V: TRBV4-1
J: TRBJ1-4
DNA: TGCGCCAGCAGCCAGGCGTGGGGCAGGGCTACTAATGAAAAACTGTTTTTT
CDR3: CASSQAWGRATNEKLFF

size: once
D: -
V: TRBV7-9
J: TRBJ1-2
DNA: TGTGCCAGCAGCTTAGTAAACGATTACGCTAACTATGGCTACACCTTC
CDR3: CASSLVNDYANYGYTF

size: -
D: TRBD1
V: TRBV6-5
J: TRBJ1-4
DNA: TGTGCCAGCAGAGCGGGACAGGGTTTGGAAAAACTGTTTTTT
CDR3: CASRAGQGLEKLFF

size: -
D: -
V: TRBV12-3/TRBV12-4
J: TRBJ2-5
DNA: TGTGCCAGCAGCACCGAGGAGCAAGAGACCCAGTACTTC
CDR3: CASSTEEQETQYF

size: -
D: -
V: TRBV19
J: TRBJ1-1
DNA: TGTGCCAGTAGTATGAGGGCGGGAGACACTGAAGCTTTCTTT
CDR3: CASSMRAGDTEAFF

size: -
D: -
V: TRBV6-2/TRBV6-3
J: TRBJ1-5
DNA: TGTGCCAGCAGTTACTCGGCAGACACTCAGCCCCAGCATTTT
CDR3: CASSYSADTQPQHF

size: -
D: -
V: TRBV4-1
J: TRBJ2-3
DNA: TGCGCCAGCAGCCAAGCAAGGGGTCGGGGCACAGATACGCAGTATTTT
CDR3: CASSQARGRGTDTQYF

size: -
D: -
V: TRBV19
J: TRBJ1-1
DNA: TGTGCCAGTCGATCCACAGCGACTGAAGCTTTCTTT
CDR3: CASRSTATEAFF

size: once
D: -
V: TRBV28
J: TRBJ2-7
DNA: TGTGCCAGCAGCCCGGACTTCGCCTACGAGCAGTACTTC
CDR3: CASSPDFAYEQYF

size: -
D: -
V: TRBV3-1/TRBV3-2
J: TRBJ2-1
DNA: TGTGCCAGCAGCCAAGGGGGGTTTGGGAGCTGGTTCTTC
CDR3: CASSQGGFGSWFF

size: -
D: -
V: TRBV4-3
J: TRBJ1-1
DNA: TGCGCCAGCAGCCAAGATGTACAGGCGGAAGCTTTCTTT
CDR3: CASSQDVQAEAFF

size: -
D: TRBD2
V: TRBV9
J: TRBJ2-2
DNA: TGTGCCAGCAGCGTAGGTGGACTAGCTAGGCCCGGGGAGCTGTTTTTT
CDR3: CASSVGGLARPGELFF

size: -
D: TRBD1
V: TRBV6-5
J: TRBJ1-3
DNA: TGTGCCAGCAGGGGGACAGGGGGCGACGGAAACACCATATATTTT
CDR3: CASRGTGGDGNTIYF

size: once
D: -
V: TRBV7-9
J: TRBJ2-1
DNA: TGTGCCAGCAGCTTAGCGGGGCGGAGGGATGAGCAGTTCTTC
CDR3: CASSLAGRRDEQFF

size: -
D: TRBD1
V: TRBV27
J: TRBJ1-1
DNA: TGTGCCAGCAGGATACAGGGGGCTGAAGCTTTCTTT
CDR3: CASRIQGAEAFF

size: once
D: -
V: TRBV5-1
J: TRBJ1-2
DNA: TGCGCCAGCAGCCCCTCCGACAGCTATGGCTACACCTTC
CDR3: CASSPSDSYGYTF

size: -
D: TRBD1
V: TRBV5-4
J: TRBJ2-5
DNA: TGTGCCAGCAGCTTGGGAACTCCGGGACAGGGGAGGGAGACCCAGTACTTC
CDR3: CASSLGTPGQGRETQYF

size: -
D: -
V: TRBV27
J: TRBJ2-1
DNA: TGTGCCAGCAGCCTGATCCGCGATGAGCAGTTCTTC
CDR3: CASSLIRDEQFF

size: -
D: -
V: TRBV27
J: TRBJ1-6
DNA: TGTGCCAGCAGTTCGGGTGACAACTATAATTCACCCCTCCACTTT
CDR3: CASSSGDNYNSPLHF

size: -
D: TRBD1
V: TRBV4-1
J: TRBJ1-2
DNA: TGCGCCAGCAGCCCGGACAGGGGTCTTCTCTACACCTTC
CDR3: CASSPDRGLLYTF

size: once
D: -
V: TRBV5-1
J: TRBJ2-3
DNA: TGCGCCAGCAGGTTCGTAGGGGCTGGCACAGATACGCAGTATTTT
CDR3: CASRFVGAGTDTQYF

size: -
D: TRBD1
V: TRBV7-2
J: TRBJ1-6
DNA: TGTGCCAGCAGCTTAGAGGACAGGGGACGTTCTTATAATTCACCCCTCCACTTT
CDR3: CASSLEDRGRSYNSPLHF

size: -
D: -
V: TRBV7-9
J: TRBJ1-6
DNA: TGTGCCAGCAGCTTCAGAACAGGGCGATCACCCCTCCACTTT
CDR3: CASSFRTGRSPLHF

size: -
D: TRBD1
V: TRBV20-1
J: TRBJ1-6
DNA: TGCAGTGTATGGGACAGTCATTCCCTCCACTTT
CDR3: CSVWDSHSLHF

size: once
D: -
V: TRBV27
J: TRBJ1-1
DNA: TGTGCCAGCAGTTTCATTGATCTCCGGGGGTCAGGGAACACTGAAGCTTTCTTT
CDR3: CASSFIDLRGSGNTEAFF

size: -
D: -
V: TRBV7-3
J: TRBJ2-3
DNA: TGTGCCAGCAGCCCTAGGGGGGATACGCAGTATTTT
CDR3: CASSPRGDTQYF

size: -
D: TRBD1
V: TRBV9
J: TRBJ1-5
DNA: TGTGCCAGCAGCGTCGGGACAGCCGTAAATCAGCCCCAGCATTTT
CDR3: CASSVGTAVNQPQHF

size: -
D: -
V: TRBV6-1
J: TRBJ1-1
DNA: TGTGCCAGCAGCAAAGACATGAACACTGAAGCTTTCTTT
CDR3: CASSKDMNTEAFF

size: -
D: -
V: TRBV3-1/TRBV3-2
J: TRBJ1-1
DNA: TGTGCCAGCAGCATAGGGGGGCGATGGATGAACACTGAAGCTTTCTTT
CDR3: CASSIGGRWMNTEAFF

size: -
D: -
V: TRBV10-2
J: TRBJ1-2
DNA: TGCGCCAGCAGTGAGGTTTGGACGAGGACGGACTATGGCTACACCTTC
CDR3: CASSEVWTRTDYGYTF

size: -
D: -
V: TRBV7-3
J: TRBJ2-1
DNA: TGTGCCAGCAGCTTAGGGGGGCCAGTCAATGAGCAGTTCTTC
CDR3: CASSLGGPVNEQFF

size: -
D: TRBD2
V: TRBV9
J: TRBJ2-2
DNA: TGTGCCAGCAGCGTTCGGGGGGACACCGGGGAGCTGTTTTTT
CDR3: CASSVRGDTGELFF

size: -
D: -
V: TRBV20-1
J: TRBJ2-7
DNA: TGCAGTGCTCGGTCCTACGAGCAGTACTTC
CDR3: CSARSYEQYF

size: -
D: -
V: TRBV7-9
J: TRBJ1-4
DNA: TGTGCCAGCGGACCTAATGAAAAACTGTTTTTT
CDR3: CASGPNEKLFF

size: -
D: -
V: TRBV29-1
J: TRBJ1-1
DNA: TGCAGCGTTGAGGGGGCAGGAACTGAAGCTTTCTTT
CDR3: CSVEGAGTEAFF

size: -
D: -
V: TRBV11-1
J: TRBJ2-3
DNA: TGTGCCAGCAGCTTAGCTGAAGCTCGGGGGAGGGATACGCAGTATTTT
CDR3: CASSLAEARGRDTQYF

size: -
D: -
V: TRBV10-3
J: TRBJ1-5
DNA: TGTGCCATCAGTGGAGGGGACGGACAGCCCCAGCATTTT
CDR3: CAISGGDGQPQHF